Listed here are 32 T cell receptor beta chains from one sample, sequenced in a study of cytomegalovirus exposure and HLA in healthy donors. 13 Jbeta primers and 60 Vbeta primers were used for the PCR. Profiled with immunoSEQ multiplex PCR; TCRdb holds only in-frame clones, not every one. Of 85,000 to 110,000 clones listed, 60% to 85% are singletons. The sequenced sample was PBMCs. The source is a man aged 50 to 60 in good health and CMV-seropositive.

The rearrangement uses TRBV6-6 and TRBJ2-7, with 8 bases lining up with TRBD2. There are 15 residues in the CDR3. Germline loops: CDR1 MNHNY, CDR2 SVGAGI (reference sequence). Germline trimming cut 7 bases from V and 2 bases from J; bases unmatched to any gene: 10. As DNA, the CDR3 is TGTGCCAGCACCCCACCGGGGGGGGGCCCCTACGAGCAGTACTTC. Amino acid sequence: CASTPPGGGPYEQYF.

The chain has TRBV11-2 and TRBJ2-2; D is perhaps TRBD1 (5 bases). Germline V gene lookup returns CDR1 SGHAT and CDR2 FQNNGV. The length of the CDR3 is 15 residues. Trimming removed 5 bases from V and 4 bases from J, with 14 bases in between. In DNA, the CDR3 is TGTGCCAGCAGCCCAGGGATCGGCAGCACCGGGGAGCTGTTTTTT. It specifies CASSPGIGSTGELFF.

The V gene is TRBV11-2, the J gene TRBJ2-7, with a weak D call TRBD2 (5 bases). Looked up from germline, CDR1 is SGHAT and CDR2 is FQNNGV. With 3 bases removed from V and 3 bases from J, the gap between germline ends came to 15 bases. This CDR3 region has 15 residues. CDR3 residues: CASSFGLDHIYEQYF. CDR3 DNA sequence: TGTGCCAGCAGCTTCGGACTGGACCACATCTACGAGCAGTACTTC.

As DNA, the CDR3 is TGTGCCAGCAACAAATGGGGACAGGGGAACGAGCAGTACTTC. Encoded protein: CASNKWGQGNEQYF. The rearrangement uses TRBV27 and TRBJ2-7; TRBD1 matches at 10 bases. The V gene's germline CDR1 is MNHEY and CDR2 SMNVEV (reference sequence). The V segment lost 7 bases and the J segment 5 bases; nucleotides outside the gene matches: 8. The CDR3 totals 14 residues.

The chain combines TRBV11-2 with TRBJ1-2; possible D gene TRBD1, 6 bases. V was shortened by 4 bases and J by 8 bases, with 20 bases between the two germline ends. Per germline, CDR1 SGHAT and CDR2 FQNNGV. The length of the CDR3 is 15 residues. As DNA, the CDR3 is TGTGCCAGCAGCTCCGGGACACCGGGGAGGGGGGGCTACACCTTC. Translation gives CASSSGTPGRGGYTF.

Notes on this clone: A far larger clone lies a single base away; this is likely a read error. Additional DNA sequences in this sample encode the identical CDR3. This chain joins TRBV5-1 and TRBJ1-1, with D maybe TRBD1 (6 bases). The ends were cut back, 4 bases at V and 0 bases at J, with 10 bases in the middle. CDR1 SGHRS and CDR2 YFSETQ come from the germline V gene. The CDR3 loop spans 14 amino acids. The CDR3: CASSLTGMNTEAFF. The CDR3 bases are TGCGCCAGCAGCCTGACAGGAATGAACACTGAAGCTTTCTTT.

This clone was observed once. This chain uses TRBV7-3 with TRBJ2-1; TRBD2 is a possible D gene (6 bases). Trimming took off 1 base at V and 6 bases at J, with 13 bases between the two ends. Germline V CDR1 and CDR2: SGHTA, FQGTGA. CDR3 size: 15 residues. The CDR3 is CASSLSAERANEQFF. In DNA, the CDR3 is TGTGCCAGCAGCTTAAGCGCGGAGCGGGCCAATGAGCAGTTCTTC.

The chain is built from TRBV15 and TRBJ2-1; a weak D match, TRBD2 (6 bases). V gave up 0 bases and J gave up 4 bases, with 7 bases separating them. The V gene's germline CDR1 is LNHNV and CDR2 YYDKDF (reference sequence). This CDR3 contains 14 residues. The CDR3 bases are TGTGCCACCAGCAGAGAGGGGACTTACAATGAGCAGTTCTTC. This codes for CATSREGTYNEQFF.

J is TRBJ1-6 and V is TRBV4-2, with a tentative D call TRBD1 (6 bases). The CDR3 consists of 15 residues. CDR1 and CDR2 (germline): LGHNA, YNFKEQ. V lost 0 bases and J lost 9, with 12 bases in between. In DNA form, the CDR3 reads TGTGCCAGCAGCCAAGATACACAGGGCCCTTCACCCCTCCACTTT. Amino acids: CASSQDTQGPSPLHF.

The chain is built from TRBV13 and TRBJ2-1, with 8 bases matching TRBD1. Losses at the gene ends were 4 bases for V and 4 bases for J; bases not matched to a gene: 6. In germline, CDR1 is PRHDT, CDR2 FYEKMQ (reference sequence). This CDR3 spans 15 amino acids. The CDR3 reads CASSSGQGNYNEQFF. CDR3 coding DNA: TGTGCCAGCAGCTCAGGACAGGGAAATTACAATGAGCAGTTCTTC.

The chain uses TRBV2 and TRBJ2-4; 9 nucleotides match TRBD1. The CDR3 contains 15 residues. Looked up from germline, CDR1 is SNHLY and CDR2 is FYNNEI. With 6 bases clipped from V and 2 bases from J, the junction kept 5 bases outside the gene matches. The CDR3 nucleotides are TGTGCCAGCAGGGGGGACAGGGCCTCCAAAAACATTCAGTACTTC. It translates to CASRGDRASKNIQYF.

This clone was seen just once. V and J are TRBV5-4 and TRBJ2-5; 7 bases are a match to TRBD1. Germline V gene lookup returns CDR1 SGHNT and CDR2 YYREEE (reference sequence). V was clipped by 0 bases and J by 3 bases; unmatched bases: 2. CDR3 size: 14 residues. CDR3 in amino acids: CASSLAGTEETQYF. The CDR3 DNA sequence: TGTGCCAGCAGCTTGGCCGGGACAGAAGAGACCCAGTACTTC.

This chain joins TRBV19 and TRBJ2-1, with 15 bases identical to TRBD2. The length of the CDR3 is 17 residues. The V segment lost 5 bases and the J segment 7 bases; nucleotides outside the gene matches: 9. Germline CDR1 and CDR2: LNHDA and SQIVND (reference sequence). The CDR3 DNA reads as TGTGCCAGTAGTCCACGGACCGGGACTAGCGGGAGGAATGAGCAGTTCTTC. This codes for CASSPRTGTSGRNEQFF.

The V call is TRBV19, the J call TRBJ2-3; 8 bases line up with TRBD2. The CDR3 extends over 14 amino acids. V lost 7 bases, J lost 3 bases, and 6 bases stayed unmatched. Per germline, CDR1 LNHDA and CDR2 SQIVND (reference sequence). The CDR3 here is CASTKAGATDTQYF. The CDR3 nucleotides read TGTGCCAGTACCAAAGCGGGAGCAACAGATACGCAGTATTTT.

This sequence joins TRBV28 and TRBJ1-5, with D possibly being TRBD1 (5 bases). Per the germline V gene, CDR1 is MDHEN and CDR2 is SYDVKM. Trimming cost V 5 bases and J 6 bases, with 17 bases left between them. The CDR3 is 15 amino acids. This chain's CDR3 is CASSASGGRGQPQHF. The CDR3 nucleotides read TGTGCCAGCAGTGCTTCCGGGGGGAGGGGTCAGCCCCAGCATTTT. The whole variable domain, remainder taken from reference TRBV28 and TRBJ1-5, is DVKVTQSSRYLVKRTGEKVFLECVQDMDHENMFWYRQDPGLGLRLIYFSYDVKMKEKGDIPEGYSVSREKKERFSLILESASTNQTSMYLCASSASGGRGQPQHFGDGTRLSIL.

DNA for the CDR3: TGCGCCAGCAGCGCAACTAGCAAAGAGACCCAGTACTTC. Its protein product is CASSATSKETQYF. This chain joins TRBV5-1 and TRBJ2-5; D is possibly TRBD2 (6 bases). The CDR3 is made up of 13 amino acids. CDR1 and CDR2 (germline): SGHRS, YFSETQ. Between the trimmed V and J ends, which lost 4 bases and 3 bases, there was a span of 10 bases.

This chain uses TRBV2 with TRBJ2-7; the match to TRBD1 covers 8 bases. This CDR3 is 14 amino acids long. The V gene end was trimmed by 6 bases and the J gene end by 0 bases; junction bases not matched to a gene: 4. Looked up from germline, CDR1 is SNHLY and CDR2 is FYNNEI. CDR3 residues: CASRADRDSYEQYF. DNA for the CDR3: TGTGCCAGCAGAGCGGACAGGGACTCCTACGAGCAGTACTTC. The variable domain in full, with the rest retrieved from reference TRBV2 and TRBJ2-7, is EPEVTQTPSHQVTQMGQEVILRCVPISNHLYFYWYRQILGQKVEFLVSFYNNEISEKSEIFDDQFSVERPDGSNFTLKIRSTKLEDSAMYFCASRADRDSYEQYFGPGTRLTVT.

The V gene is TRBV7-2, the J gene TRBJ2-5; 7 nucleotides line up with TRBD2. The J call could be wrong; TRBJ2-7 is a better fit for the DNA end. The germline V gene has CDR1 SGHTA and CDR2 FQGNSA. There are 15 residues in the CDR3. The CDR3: CASSFYPSGTYEQYF. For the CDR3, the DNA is TGTGCCAGCAGCTTTTATCCTAGCGGTACCTACGAGCAGTACTTC.

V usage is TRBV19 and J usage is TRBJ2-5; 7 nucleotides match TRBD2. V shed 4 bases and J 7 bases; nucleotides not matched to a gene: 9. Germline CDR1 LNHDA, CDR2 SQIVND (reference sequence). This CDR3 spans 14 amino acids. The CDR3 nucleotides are TGTGCCAGTAGTACGGGGGAGGGCATTGGGACCCAGTACTTC. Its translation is CASSTGEGIGTQYF.

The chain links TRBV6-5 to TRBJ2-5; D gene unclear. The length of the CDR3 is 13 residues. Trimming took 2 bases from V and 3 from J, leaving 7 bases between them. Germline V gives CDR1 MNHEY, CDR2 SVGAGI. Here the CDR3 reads CASSYAPKETQYF. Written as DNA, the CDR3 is TGTGCCAGCAGTTACGCGCCGAAAGAGACCCAGTACTTC.

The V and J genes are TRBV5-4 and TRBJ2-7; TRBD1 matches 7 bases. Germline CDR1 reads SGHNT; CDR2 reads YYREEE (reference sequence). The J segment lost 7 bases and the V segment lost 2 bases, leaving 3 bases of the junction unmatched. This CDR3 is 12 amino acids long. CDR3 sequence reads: CASSFGTDEQYF. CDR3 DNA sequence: TGTGCCAGCAGCTTTGGGACAGATGAGCAGTACTTC.

The CDR3 nucleotides read TGTGCCAGCAGTCCCGGGGAGGGCGGGAATGAAAAACTGTTTTTT. Translating gives CASSPGEGGNEKLFF. The chain couples TRBV28 to TRBJ1-4, with D uncertain. The V gene lost 5 bases and the J gene lost 5 bases, with 15 bases spanning the gap. There are 15 residues in the CDR3. Germline V gene data show CDR1 as MDHEN and CDR2 as SYDVKM.

CDR3 nucleotides: TGCGCCAGCAGCTTGTATGCAGGGGGTGGGGAGACCCAGTACTTC. Its translation: CASSLYAGGGETQYF. The J gene is TRBJ2-5, the V gene TRBV5-1, with 7 positions matching TRBD1. The V segment lost 1 base and the J segment 5 bases; nucleotides outside the gene matches: 8. This CDR3 spans 15 amino acids. Per germline, CDR1 SGHRS and CDR2 YFSETQ.

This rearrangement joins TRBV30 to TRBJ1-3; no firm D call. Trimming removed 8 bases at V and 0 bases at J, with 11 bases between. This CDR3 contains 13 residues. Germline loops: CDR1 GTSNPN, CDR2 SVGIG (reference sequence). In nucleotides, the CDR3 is TGTGCCCAAGCGAAACTCTCTGGAAACACCATATATTTT. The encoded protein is CAQAKLSGNTIYF.

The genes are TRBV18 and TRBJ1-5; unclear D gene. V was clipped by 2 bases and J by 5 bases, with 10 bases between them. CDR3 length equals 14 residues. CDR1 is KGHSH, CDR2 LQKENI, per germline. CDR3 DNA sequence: TGTGCCAGCTCACCAGAGGTCGAGGATCAGCCCCAGCATTTT. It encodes CASSPEVEDQPQHF.

As DNA, the CDR3 is TGCAGCGTTGCGGGGGGGCGGGGTGCTCAGCCCCAGCATTTT. This sequence encodes CSVAGGRGAQPQHF. The J gene is TRBJ1-5, the V gene TRBV29-1; D perhaps matches TRBD1 (6 bases). The CDR3 totals 14 residues. Germline V lookup: CDR1 SQVTM, CDR2 ANQGSEA. The V and J ends lost 4 bases and 6 bases respectively, with 16 bases between them.

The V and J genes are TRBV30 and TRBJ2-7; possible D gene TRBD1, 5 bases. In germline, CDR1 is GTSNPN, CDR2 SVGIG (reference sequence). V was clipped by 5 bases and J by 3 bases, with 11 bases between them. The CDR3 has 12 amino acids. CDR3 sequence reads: CAWAEQVYEQYF. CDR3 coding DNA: TGTGCCTGGGCAGAACAGGTCTACGAGCAGTACTTC. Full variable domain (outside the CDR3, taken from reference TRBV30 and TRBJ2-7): SQTIHQWPATLVQPVGSPLSLECTVEGTSNPNLYWYRQAAGRGLQLLFYSVGIGQISSEVPQNLSASRPQDRQFILSSKKLLLSDSGFYLCAWAEQVYEQYFGPGTRLTVT.

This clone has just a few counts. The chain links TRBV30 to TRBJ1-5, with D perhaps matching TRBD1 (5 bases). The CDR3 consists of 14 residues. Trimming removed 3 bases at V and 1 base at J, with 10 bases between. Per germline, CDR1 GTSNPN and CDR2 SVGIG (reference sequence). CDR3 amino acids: CAWSGGLSNQPQHF. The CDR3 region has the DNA TGTGCCTGGAGCGGGGGACTGAGCAATCAGCCCCAGCATTTT.

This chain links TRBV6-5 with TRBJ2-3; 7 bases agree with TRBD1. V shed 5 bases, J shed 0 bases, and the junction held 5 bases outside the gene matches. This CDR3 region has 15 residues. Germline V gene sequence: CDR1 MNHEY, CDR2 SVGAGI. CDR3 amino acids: CASSRQGKSTDTQYF. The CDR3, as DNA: TGTGCCAGCAGTCGACAGGGAAAAAGCACAGATACGCAGTATTTT.

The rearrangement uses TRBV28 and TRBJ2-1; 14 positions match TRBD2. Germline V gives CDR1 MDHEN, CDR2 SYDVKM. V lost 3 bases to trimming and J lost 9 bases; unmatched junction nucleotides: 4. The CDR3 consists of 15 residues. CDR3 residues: CASSLGTSGSFEQFF. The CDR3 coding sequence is TGTGCCAGCAGTTTGGGGACTAGCGGGAGTTTTGAGCAGTTCTTC.

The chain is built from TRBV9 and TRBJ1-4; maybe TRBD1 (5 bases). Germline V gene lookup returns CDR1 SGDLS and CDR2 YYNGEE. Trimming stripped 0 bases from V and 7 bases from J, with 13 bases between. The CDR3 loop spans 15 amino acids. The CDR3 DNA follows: TGTGCCAGCAGCGTAGGAGGAGGGGCCGCTGAAAAACTGTTTTTT. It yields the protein CASSVGGGAAEKLFF.

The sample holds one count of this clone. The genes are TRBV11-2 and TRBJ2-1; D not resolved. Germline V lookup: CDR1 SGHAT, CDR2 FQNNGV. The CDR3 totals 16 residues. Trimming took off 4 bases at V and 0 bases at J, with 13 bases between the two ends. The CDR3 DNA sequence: TGTGCCAGCAGCTCGACACTTTCGAGCTCCTACAATGAGCAGTTCTTC. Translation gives CASSSTLSSSYNEQFF.